This note documents a single T cell receptor beta chain sequence. This clonotype was seen more than once but under ten times. Its recognized antigen is unknown. No qualities accompany the bases; no much larger clone lies one base away. The source of the sample is a study of T-cell memory formation after mild COVID-19 (dated by TCRdb to the early 2020s). Looking at the study overall: Most TCR sequence clusters were specific to one of the two donors. In a couple of donors, T-cell clones that expanded and contracted after mild COVID-19 were tracked by sequencing TCRalpha and TCRbeta repertoires over time. The cohort comprised two young, previously healthy adult volunteers, one female and one male. Broader findings and caveats from the paper: The study included only two mild cases, and larger cohorts that include severe cases with pre-infection samples were judged to be necessary. Whether the second-wave clones peaking on day 37 were SARS-CoV-2 specific was not confirmed. Clones that contracted from day 15 to 85 showed balanced CD4/CD8 phenotypes, whereas a second wave of clones that expanded from day 15 to 37 leaned towards CD4+. Contracting CD4+ clones were found mainly in CM and EM memory subsets, while CD8+ clones were enriched in EMRA. The detection of some responding clones in pre-infection memory suggests that pre-existing cross-reactive memory T cells joined the SARS-CoV-2 response.

Ficoll-Paque density gradient centrifugation was used to isolate PBMCs. The sequencer listed for this sample is Illumina NovaSeq 6000. TCRalpha and TCRbeta cDNA libraries were constructed by 5'RACE with constant-segment primers, with sample barcodes and unique molecular identifiers being introduced. Trizol reagent was used to extract RNA from every sample. The libraries were amplified in two PCR steps, and the second step added a second sample barcode and Illumina TruSeq adapters. The libraries were sequenced on an Illumina NovaSeq using 2 x 150 bp paired-end reads. From the authors' description of their analysis: Demultiplexing of reads and collapsing into UMI-guided consensus sequences were performed with migec v1.2.7. Using mixcr v2.1.11, the UMI consensuses were aligned to TRA and TRB V and J templates and assembled into clonotypes. Expanded or contracted clonotypes were those called significant by both edgeR and NoisET, with noise models trained on biological replicates. edgeR calls used a false discovery rate-adjusted p below 0.01 and a log2 fold-change threshold of 1. PCA with hierarchical clustering of max-normalized trajectories of the 1000 most abundant clonotypes was used as exploratory dynamics analysis. Separately sequenced CD4+ and CD8+ repertoires were used to assign the CD4 or CD8 phenotype of responding clones. TCRdb reprocessed the public reads (quality trimming at Q25 with fastp, clone calling with MiXCR) and kept in-frame beta chains. Merged by CDR3 protein, the rows form single entries marked with the most common genes and DNA. The V and J calls come from TCRdb's annotation, not from the publication. The sample contains 340,000 or so distinct CDR3 sequences, 13% of them found a single time. The ten largest clones represent about a fifth of the sample.

The clonotype comes from a young man who had mild COVID-19 (a few samples of this study predate the infection). The sample titles of this study are shuffled in the database, so cell type and time point are left out; the donor was told from shared clones. The sample consisted of PBMCs or a T cell subset sorted from them (not recorded which).

DNA sequence: TGTGCCAGCAGTGGAGCAGGGGATACGCAGTATTTT. Translated, this gives CASSGAGDTQYF. Recombination connected TRBV7-2 to TRBJ2-3; TRBD1 is possibly the D segment (5 matching bases). From a lookup of the germline V gene, CDR1 and CDR2 are SGHTA and FQGNSA. Including the terminal cysteine and phenylalanine, the CDR3 comprises 12 residues. CDR3 DNA is the only sequence kept; it has 36 bases, read in frame from the first base. V lost 6 bases and J lost 6 bases; the stretch between them is 10 bases long.